A selection of T cell receptor beta chains follows, all from one sample in a study of blood T cell repertoires in COVID-19. The data were produced by immunoSEQ multiplex PCR, yet TCRdb's version contains in-frame clones alone and is incomplete. The data contain some 110,000 clones, over 80% of them singletons. What was sequenced was PBMCs or T cells enriched from blood (not recorded which). These receptor sequences come from a woman in her 30s who had recovered from COVID-19. Both conserved end residues are part of each CDR3. A D gene is named only where the DNA matches it firmly. Size is omitted from some rows. Given values are once, few, many or a class for expanded clones.

>TRBJ2-5|-|-|TRBV7-8
CASSLRVRETQYF
TGTGCCAGCAGCTTACGGGTCCGAGAGACCCAGTACTTC
>TRBJ2-5|-|-|TRBV7-9
CASSIGGTQYF
TGTGCCAGCAGTATAGGGGGGACCCAGTACTTC
>TRBJ1-6|-|-|TRBV6-2/TRBV6-3
CASSSRDNSPLHF
TGTGCCAGCAGTTCCAGGGATAATTCACCCCTCCACTTT
>TRBJ1-6|-|-|TRBV21-1
CASSKIDRANSPLHF
TGTGCCAGCAGCAAAATCGACAGGGCGAATTCACCCCTCCACTTT
>TRBJ1-6|TRBD1|few|TRBV4-1
CASRPTGNSPLHF
TGCGCCAGCAGACCGACAGGGAATTCACCCCTCCACTTT
>TRBJ1-5|-|-|TRBV28
CASAYLSQPQHF
TGTGCCAGCGCCTATTTAAGTCAGCCCCAGCATTTT
>TRBJ2-7|-|once|TRBV7-3
CASSLLGGVYEQYF
TGTGCCAGCAGCTTGTTGGGCGGGGTCTACGAGCAGTACTTC
>TRBJ1-2|-|-|TRBV28
CASSPDSYGYTF
TGTGCCAGCAGTCCCGACAGCTATGGCTACACCTTC
>TRBJ1-5|-|once|TRBV7-3
CASSLSGGGQPQHF
TGTGCCAGCAGCTTAAGCGGGGGCGGACAGCCCCAGCATTTT
>TRBJ2-6|-|-|TRBV7-6
CASSLSTGTGANVLTF
TGTGCCAGCAGCTTATCCACAGGGACGGGGGCCAACGTCCTGACTTTC